This T cell receptor beta chain was recorded in a study of vaccination and CD4 T cells after COVID-19. Study context: For each participant, vaccination comprised two doses of either the BNT162b2 or the mRNA-1273 vaccine. Spike peptides, overlapping and drawn from SARS-CoV-2, HCoV-NL63, HCoV-OC43 and HCoV-229E, were used to stimulate cells.

CDR1 and CDR2 from the germline V gene are DFQATT and SNEGSKA (reference sequence). Trimming took off 6 bases at V and 5 bases at J, with 17 bases between the two ends. CDR3 size: 14 residues. Researchers used the Oncomine TCR Beta short-read assay to sequence DNA from cultured CD4+ T cells. From CD4+ T cells that had been cultured, genomic DNA was extracted. TCRdb recomputed calls from the PCR reads with MiXCR, one row per CDR3 protein. The repertoire includes about 11,000 distinct CDR3 sequences, roughly 40% of them detected once, and 20% to 25% sits in the top ten. This sample's treatment: roughly 10-day PBMC culture with coronavirus spike peptide pools or control peptides (ViraFEST assay). Samples of CD4+ T cells were obtained from the unexposed donor before the COVID-19 pandemic (2011-2018). Expansion of antigen-specific T cells with peptide pools by ViraFEST preceded sequencing of TCRs. This clonotype has only a few counts. The antigen remains undetermined.

The chain joins TRBV20-1 to TRBJ1-5; a possible D gene is TRBD1 (6 bases). The clonotype originates from a human donor in good health. Material for sequencing was CD4+ T cells from blood, cultured in vitro. CDR3 in DNA: TGCAGTGCCCTTACAGGGCCGGAGGATCAGCCCCAGCATTTT. It codes for CSALTGPEDQPQHF.